This TCR beta chain originates from a study of T cells after yellow fever vaccination. Each CDR3 protein is one row after TCRdb ran MiXCR on the 5' RACE reads. The repertoire has 170,000 or so distinct CDR3 sequences, about a tenth of them found once; the top ten carry roughly a third. CDR3 size: 13 residues. V was clipped by 7 bases and J by 7 bases, with 14 bases between them. Germline CDR1 and CDR2: MNHEY and SVGAGI. Sample: CD8+ T cells sorted from PBMCs, taken 45 days after the yellow fever booster vaccination. This sequence originates from a man younger than 30 who received the YFV17D yellow fever vaccine. V is TRBV6-5 and J is TRBJ1-5; D is perhaps TRBD1 (6 bases). The CDR3 region is CASKTGSGQPQHF. The CDR3 bases are TGTGCCAGCAAAACAGGGTCAGGACAGCCCCAGCATTTT.